These 32 T cell receptor beta chains came from one sample sequenced in a study of CD8+CD57+ T cells in acquired aplastic anemia. Investigators profiled TCR beta VDJ and CDR3 from genomic DNA template. TCRdb processed the reads anew with MiXCR; each CDR3 protein has one entry. The sample lists 200,000 or so distinct CDR3 sequences; 55% to 70% were seen once. The sample consisted of sorted CD4+, CD8+, or CD8+CD57+ T cells (not recorded which) from PBMCs. The source is a human donor with severe aplastic anemia or a healthy control (not recorded which).

The chain is built from TRBV7-9 and TRBJ2-5, with 7 bases identical to TRBD1. V lost 5 bases to trimming and J lost 4 bases; unmatched junction nucleotides: 10. The CDR3 length is 15 residues. Germline CDR1 and CDR2: SEHNR and FQNEAQ (reference sequence). The DNA for the CDR3 is TGTGCCAGCAGCCATAGCAGGGGGATCGCAGAGACCCAGTACTTC. This codes for CASSHSRGIAETQYF.

The V and J genes are TRBV25-1 and TRBJ2-3, with D tentatively TRBD1 (5 bases). This CDR3 is 16 amino acids long. Between the trimmed V and J ends, which lost 2 bases and 2 bases, there was a span of 14 bases. The germline V gene encodes CDR1 MGHDK and CDR2 SYGVNS. CDR3 region: CASSETLQGITDTQYF. The CDR3 nucleotides are TGTGCCAGCAGTGAAACCTTGCAGGGCATCACAGATACGCAGTATTTT.

This clonotype appeared a few times. The rearrangement joins TRBV20-1 to TRBJ1-2; D is possibly TRBD1 (5 bases). The germline V gene has CDR1 DFQATT and CDR2 SNEGSKA (reference sequence). Trimming left V 1 base short and J 9 bases short, with 12 bases between. CDR3 length: 12 residues. The DNA for the CDR3 is TGCAGTGCTAGAGGACAGCATCTACGCTACACCTTC. As protein: CSARGQHLRYTF.

The chain carries TRBV7-9 and TRBJ1-2, with 11 nucleotides matching TRBD1. V was pared by 6 bases and J by 7 bases, with 7 bases of the junction left unmatched. Germline V gives CDR1 SEHNR, CDR2 FQNEAQ (reference sequence). CDR3 size: 14 residues. CDR3 DNA: TGTGCCAGCAGTTTAAGGGACAGGGGGGGTGGCTACACCTTC. Protein sequence: CASSLRDRGGGYTF.

The CDR3 nucleotides are TGTGCCAGCAGCCAGGGACTAGCGGTTTACGAGCAGTACTTC. Its protein is CASSQGLAVYEQYF. The V gene is TRBV7-8, the J gene TRBJ2-7, with 11 positions matching TRBD2. CDR1 SGHVS and CDR2 FQNEAQ come from the germline V gene. CDR3 length equals 14 residues. V lost 5 bases to trimming and J lost 4 bases; unmatched junction nucleotides: 4.

The rearrangement links TRBV29-1 to TRBJ2-7, with TRBD1 matching 8 bases. CDR1 is SQVTM, CDR2 ANQGSEA, per germline. The ends lost 6 bases at V and 2 bases at J; junction bases unmatched: 6. The CDR3 spans 13 residues. CDR3 loop: CSVPGTGAYEQYF. CDR3 nucleotide sequence: TGCAGCGTACCCGGGACAGGAGCCTACGAGCAGTACTTC.

A note on this clonotype: At one of its ends the junction is not consistent with the germline gene, which may arise from a read error. The V gene is TRBV10-3, the J gene TRBJ1-1; possible D gene TRBD1, 5 bases. Looked up from germline, CDR1 is ENHRY and CDR2 is SYGVKD. This CDR3 has 15 residues. The CDR3 loop is CAIGREGGAYTEAFF. The CDR3 DNA is TGTGCCATCGGCCGAGAGGGTGGGGCTTACACTGAAGCTTTTTTT.

The rearrangement joins TRBV29-1 to TRBJ2-7, with D perhaps assigned TRBD1 or TRBD2 (6 bases each). Trimming removed 3 bases from V and 2 bases from J, with 20 bases in between. Germline V gene sequence: CDR1 SQVTM, CDR2 ANQGSEA. The CDR3 has 16 amino acids. Here the CDR3 DNA reads TGCAGCGTTGACGGGGGCGCTACGGGATTGACCTACGAGCAGTACTTC. The encoded protein is CSVDGGATGLTYEQYF.

About this clonotype: At one end, the junction sequence differs from germline, possibly due to a read error. The rearrangement joins TRBV5-4 to TRBJ1-6, with a possible D match to TRBD1 (5 bases). The CDR3 is 16 residues long. Germline assignment: CDR1 SGHNT and CDR2 YYREEE (reference sequence). The CDR3 DNA reads as TGTACCAGCAGCTTGGGGAGGGTAACGGGGGATTCACCCCTCCACTTT. Translated: CTSSLGRVTGDSPLHF.

CDR3 in amino acids: CASSRLASTDTQYF. The CDR3 nucleotides read TGTGCCAGCAGCCGACTAGCATCAACAGATACGCAGTATTTT. The J gene is TRBJ2-3, the V gene TRBV7-2, with TRBD2 identical over 7 bases. This CDR3 has 14 residues. Germline V gene sequence: CDR1 SGHTA, CDR2 FQGNSA. The J segment lost 3 bases and the V segment lost 5 bases, leaving 5 bases of the junction unmatched.

The chain couples TRBV19 to TRBJ1-5; the D is unclear. The V and J ends lost 3 bases and 7 bases respectively, with 10 bases between them. The CDR3 has 13 amino acids. Germline V gives CDR1 LNHDA, CDR2 SQIVND (reference sequence). CDR3 loop: CASSMGIRQPQHF. CDR3 DNA sequence: TGTGCCAGTAGTATGGGGATTAGGCAGCCCCAGCATTTT.

This clonotype was recorded many times. V and J are TRBV5-6 and TRBJ1-1, with D unclear. Trimming left V 2 bases short and J 7 bases short, with 9 bases between. The CDR3 covers 12 residues. CDR1 and CDR2 (germline): SGHDT, YYEEEE. CDR3 sequence (DNA): TGTGCCAGCAGCTTCGGATCAAGTGAAGCTTTCTTT. As protein: CASSFGSSEAFF.

The V and J genes are TRBV20-1 and TRBJ2-1, with 8 bases fitting TRBD2. CDR3 length equals 13 residues. Germline trimming cut 8 bases from V and 6 bases from J; bases unmatched to any gene: 9. CDR1 and CDR2 (germline): DFQATT, SNEGSKA (reference sequence). Written as DNA, the CDR3 is TGCAGTATACGGGGGGGCCTGGTCAATGAGCAGTTCTTC. It yields the protein CSIRGGLVNEQFF.

This clonotype was recorded at least ten times. The chain employs TRBV24-1 and TRBJ2-3; D gene uncertain. This CDR3 contains 15 residues. V lost 9 bases, J lost 1 base, and 16 bases lay in between. The germline V gene encodes CDR1 KGHDR and CDR2 SFDVKD. The CDR3 DNA follows: TGTGCCACCCCCGAAGAGGACGGACGCACAGATACGCAGTATTTT. This sequence encodes CATPEEDGRTDTQYF.

This clonotype was found many times. The V and J genes are TRBV7-9 and TRBJ2-2; possible D gene TRBD2, 5 bases. The V gene's germline CDR1 is SEHNR and CDR2 FQNEAQ (reference sequence). V was pared by 1 base and J by 6 bases, with 9 bases between. The CDR3 covers 14 residues. In nucleotides, the CDR3 is TGTGCCAGCAGCTTAGAGGGAGACCCCGGGGAGCTGTTTTTT. Translating it yields CASSLEGDPGELFF.

The chain links TRBV24-1 to TRBJ2-2; D is possibly TRBD1 (6 bases). Trimming removed 3 bases at V and 6 bases at J, with 13 bases between. Germline CDR1 and CDR2: KGHDR and SFDVKD. The CDR3 has 15 amino acids. The CDR3 protein is CATSDQGPGAGELFF. CDR3 nucleotides: TGTGCCACCAGTGATCAAGGTCCAGGGGCCGGGGAGCTGTTTTTT.

V and J are TRBV29-1 and TRBJ1-4; D not certain. The ends were cut back, 4 bases at V and 0 bases at J, with 9 bases in the middle. This CDR3 has 14 amino acids. The germline CDR1 and CDR2 sequences are SQVTM and ANQGSEA. The CDR3: CSVGAGATNEKLFF. CDR3 DNA sequence: TGCAGCGTTGGGGCGGGTGCAACTAATGAAAAACTGTTTTTT.

The rearrangement links TRBV7-3 to TRBJ2-6; D remains ambiguous. The ends were cut back, 6 bases at V and 2 bases at J, with 8 bases in the middle. The CDR3 totals 14 residues. Germline values: CDR1 SGHTA, CDR2 FQGTGA. In DNA form, the CDR3 reads TGTGCCAGCAGTTTGAGTCCTGGGGCCAACGTCCTGACTTTC. It translates to CASSLSPGANVLTF. The variable domain in full, with the rest retrieved from reference TRBV7-3 and TRBJ2-6, is GAGVSQTPSNKVTEKGKYVELRCDPISGHTALYWYRQSLGQGPEFLIYFQGTGAADDSGLPNDRFFAVRPEGSVSTLKIQRTERGDSAVYLCASSLSPGANVLTFGAGSRLTVL.

The chain uses TRBV20-1 and TRBJ2-6; D perhaps matches TRBD2 (5 bases). The CDR3 totals 14 residues. Germline V gene lookup returns CDR1 DFQATT and CDR2 SNEGSKA (reference sequence). V shed 6 bases and J shed 2 bases, with 11 bases lying between them. The CDR3 spells CSAKRGTGANVLTF. The CDR3 coding sequence is TGCAGTGCCAAACGGGGTACTGGGGCCAACGTCCTGACTTTC.

This chain links TRBV20-1 with TRBJ2-3; TRBD2 matches at 9 bases. Germline V lookup: CDR1 DFQATT, CDR2 SNEGSKA (reference sequence). V lost 5 bases, J lost 0 bases, and 3 bases stayed unmatched. The CDR3 totals 14 residues. The CDR3 bases are TGCAGTGCTTGGACTAGCGTTAGCACAGATACGCAGTATTTT. It specifies CSAWTSVSTDTQYF.

The chain has TRBV5-6 and TRBJ2-4; D is possibly TRBD1 or TRBD2 (5 bases each). The CDR3 loop spans 18 amino acids. Trimming cost V 4 bases and J 0 bases, with 20 bases left between them. Germline CDR1 reads SGHDT; CDR2 reads YYEEEE. CDR3 coding DNA: TGTGCCAGCAGCCAGCCGGACCGGGGACGGGTAGCCAAAAACATTCAGTACTTC. Translating it yields CASSQPDRGRVAKNIQYF. The variable domain in full, with the rest retrieved from reference TRBV5-6 and TRBJ2-4, is DAGVTQSPTHLIKTRGQQVTLRCSPKSGHDTVSWYQQALGQGPQFIFQYYEEEERQRGNFPDRFSGHQFPNYSSELNVNALLLGDSALYLCASSQPDRGRVAKNIQYFGAGTRLSVL.

The sample holds a few counts of this clonotype. This sequence joins TRBV5-4 and TRBJ2-5; D possibly corresponds to TRBD2 (6 bases). This CDR3 contains 14 residues. V lost 5 bases and J lost 4, with 15 bases in between. Germline V gives CDR1 SGHNT, CDR2 YYREEE (reference sequence). In nucleotides, the CDR3 is TGTGCCAGCAGTCCCGGGGGTTTTGGAGAGACCCAGTACTTC. This codes for CASSPGGFGETQYF. Full variable domain (remainder filled in from reference TRBV5-4 and TRBJ2-5): ETGVTQSPTHLIKTRGQQVTLRCSSQSGHNTVSWYQQALGQGPQFIFQYYREEENGRGNFPPRFSGLQFPNYSSELNVNALELDDSALYLCASSPGGFGETQYFGPGTRLLVL.

This clonotype has ten or more counts. The J gene is TRBJ1-3, the V gene TRBV2; 7 bases are a match to TRBD1. Germline V gene sequence: CDR1 SNHLY, CDR2 FYNNEI. V dropped 4 bases and J dropped 6; count of bases not matched to a gene: 6. The CDR3 loop spans 14 amino acids. The CDR3 region has the DNA TGTGCCAGCAGTGGACAGGGATTGGAAAACACCATATATTTT. It is translated as CASSGQGLENTIYF.

This chain connects TRBV10-3 to TRBJ2-7; D possibly uses TRBD1 or TRBD2 (7 bases each). V lost 1 base and J 5 bases, leaving 12 bases between the germline ends. This CDR3 region has 14 residues. Germline CDR1 reads ENHRY; CDR2 reads SYGVKD. CDR3 DNA: TGTGCCATCAGTGAGTACAGGGGAGGGAACGAGCAGTACTTC. This sequence encodes CAISEYRGGNEQYF.

A note on this clonotype: The junction does not match germline at one end; this may be a read error. The genes are TRBV29-1 and TRBJ1-1; 8 bases fit TRBD1. The V gene's germline CDR1 is SQVTM and CDR2 ANQGSEA. This CDR3 has 15 residues. For the CDR3, the DNA is TGCAGTGTTGAAGGTCGAGACAGGGGTTACACTGAAGCTTTCTTT. Its protein product is CSVEGRDRGYTEAFF.

The CDR3 DNA follows: TGTGCCAGCAGCCGAGAATACACAGATACGCAGTATTTT. Its protein product is CASSREYTDTQYF. The chain couples TRBV14 to TRBJ2-3; D gene uncertain. Trimming shortened V by 4 bases and J by 2 bases, and 7 bases separated the two germline ends. Germline CDR1 SGHDN, CDR2 FVKESK. This CDR3 contains 13 residues.

This clonotype was counted ten times or more. The chain has TRBV7-2 and TRBJ1-6, with 10 bases aligning to TRBD1. The CDR3 runs 16 residues. The germline gives CDR1 SGHTA, CDR2 FQGNSA. V was clipped by 5 bases and J by 3 bases; unmatched bases: 4. CDR3 in DNA: TGTGCCAGCAGCAGCCGGGACAGGGGCTATAATTCACCCCTCCACTTT. Its translation is CASSSRDRGYNSPLHF.

The chain employs TRBV7-9 and TRBJ1-5; TRBD1 agrees at 7 bases. This CDR3 spans 14 amino acids. CDR1 is SEHNR, CDR2 FQNEAQ, per germline (reference sequence). V dropped 3 bases and J dropped 6; count of bases not matched to a gene: 5. This chain's CDR3 is CASSFGTEGQPQHF. The CDR3 DNA is TGTGCCAGCAGCTTCGGGACAGAGGGTCAGCCCCAGCATTTT.

This sequence joins TRBV19 and TRBJ2-1; 12 bases fit TRBD2. Germline lookup yields CDR1 LNHDA and CDR2 SQIVND (reference sequence). The CDR3 is made up of 15 amino acids. With 2 bases clipped from V and 8 bases from J, the junction kept 4 bases outside the gene matches. Written as DNA, the CDR3 is TGTGCCAGTAGTATACTAGCGGGAGGGCCGCATGAGCAGTTCTTC. It translates to CASSILAGGPHEQFF.

This clonotype was counted only a few times. This chain joins TRBV24-1 and TRBJ1-1, with 8 bases fitting TRBD1. Germline V lookup: CDR1 KGHDR, CDR2 SFDVKD. After removal of 5 bases from V and 1 base from J, the junction contained 11 bases not matched to a gene. This CDR3 is built from 17 residues. The CDR3 DNA follows: TGTGCCACCAGTGTGGGGATGCCGGGACAGGCGAACACTGAAGCTTTCTTT. Translating gives CATSVGMPGQANTEAFF.

The chain has TRBV28 and TRBJ2-3; the match to TRBD1 covers 10 bases. V trimming: 2 bases; J trimming: 3 bases; junction bases outside the gene matches: 8. Germline lookup yields CDR1 MDHEN and CDR2 SYDVKM. The length of the CDR3 is 17 residues. In DNA, the CDR3 is TGTGCCAGCAGTTTAGGTCCGGGACAGGGGTGGACAGATACGCAGTATTTT. Its translation: CASSLGPGQGWTDTQYF.

The J gene is TRBJ2-3, the V gene TRBV29-1, with D hard to call. Germline CDR1 SQVTM, CDR2 ANQGSEA. V lost 0 bases and J lost 0, with 13 bases in between. The CDR3 contains 16 residues. The CDR3 DNA is TGCAGCGTTGAAGATCGGACGGGCTCTAGCACAGATACGCAGTATTTT. It yields the protein CSVEDRTGSSTDTQYF.